This is a list of T cell receptor beta chains from one sample in a study of blood T cell repertoires in COVID-19. Assay: immunoSEQ multiplex PCR; the TCRdb copy retains only in-frame clones and omits some. Of more than 100,000 clones listed, more than 75% were seen once; the top ten hold approximately 2.3%. Specimen: peripheral blood. The receptors derive from a man between 65 and 79 years old with active COVID-19. Each CDR3 is given with its conserved first and last residue. A D gene is named only where the DNA matches it firmly. Where a row states a size, it is once, few, many or the class of an expanded clone; other rows omit it.

NA TRBD1 TRBJ2-7 TRBV5-1 TGCGCCAGCAGCAACAGGGGTCGCGACGAGCAGTACTTC CASSNRGRDEQYF
NA TRBD2 TRBJ2-7 TRBV28 TGTGCCAGCAGTCCCATAGCGGGAGAAAGGTACGAGCAGTACTTC CASSPIAGERYEQYF
NA NA TRBJ1-6 TRBV30 TGTGCCTGGACCAGGGGAAAGAATAATTCACCCCTCCACTTT CAWTRGKNNSPLHF
NA TRBD1 TRBJ2-2 TRBV5-4 TGTGCCAGCAGCTTCCCGAACAGGGGGAAAATCGAGGAGCTGTTTTTT CASSFPNRGKIEELFF
NA NA TRBJ2-7 TRBV2 TGTGCCAGCAACCCGACTAACTACGAGCAGTACTTC CASNPTNYEQYF
NA NA TRBJ1-1 TRBV18 TGTGCCACCGTCGGAGGGTTGAACACTGAAGCTTTCTTT CATVGGLNTEAFF
NA NA TRBJ2-5 TRBV11-1 TGTGCCAGCAGCGGACATCAAGGGGGAGACGAGACCCAGTACTTC CASSGHQGGDETQYF
NA NA TRBJ1-1 TRBV5-6 TGTGCCAGCGGTCAAGGAGGGGCGACTGAAGCTTTCTTT CASGQGGATEAFF
NA NA TRBJ2-1 TRBV18 TGTGCCAGCTCACCGTCAATCCGGACGGGGGAGGCCTACAATGAGCAGTTCTTC CASSPSIRTGEAYNEQFF
NA TRBD1 TRBJ2-1 TRBV2 TGTGCCAGCAGGGACAGGTTAAACTCCTACAATGAGCAGTTCTTC CASRDRLNSYNEQFF
NA TRBD2 TRBJ2-1 TRBV6-5 TGTGCCAGCAGTTATTTACGCCGGACTAGCCTTGGGGAGCAGTTCTTC CASSYLRRTSLGEQFF
NA TRBD1 TRBJ1-5 TRBV6-5 TGTGCCTGCAGCAGGGACAGGGCAAATCAGCCCCAGCATTTT CACSRDRANQPQHF
few NA TRBJ1-1 TRBV2 TGTGCCAGCAGGAAGGCTTTAACAGGGAACACTGAAGCTTTCTTT CASRKALTGNTEAFF
NA NA TRBJ1-4 TRBV4-2 TGTGCCAGCAGCCAAACAGGTCTCGGGAATGAAAAACTGTTTTTT CASSQTGLGNEKLFF
NA NA TRBJ2-7 TRBV15 TGTGCCACCAGCAGAGATAGACTCTCGATGGACGAGCAGTACTTC CATSRDRLSMDEQYF
once NA TRBJ1-2 TRBV3-1/TRBV3-2 TGTGCCAGCAGCCAGGGAGGGCGGGATCTTGGCTACACCTTC CASSQGGRDLGYTF
NA TRBD1 TRBJ1-2 TRBV4-1 TGCGCCAGCAGCCAAGAAAGGGGGCGAGGCTACACCTTC CASSQERGRGYTF
NA NA TRBJ2-1 TRBV7-2 TGTGCCAGCAGCCTTAGCGGTCGTCCCGAATATGAGCAGTTCTTC CASSLSGRPEYEQFF
NA TRBD1 TRBJ2-6 TRBV7-9 TGTGCCAGCATCCCGGCGACAGGGTCTGGGGCCAACGTCCTGACTTTC CASIPATGSGANVLTF
NA NA TRBJ1-2 TRBV18 TGTGCCAGCTCTCGTGATAACAGGGACCTCGGTGGCTACACCTTC CASSRDNRDLGGYTF
once NA TRBJ2-2 TRBV18 TGTGCCAGCTCACCACGGACCGTTTCCAGGGGTGAAGGCACCGGGGAGCTGTTTTTT CASSPRTVSRGEGTGELFF
NA NA TRBJ2-7 TRBV27 TGTGCCAGCAGTTCGTACAGGGAAAAGGAACTCGAGCAGTACTTC CASSSYREKELEQYF
once NA TRBJ2-1 TRBV18 TGTGCCAGCTCACCAGTCCGGGACTTCTCCTACAATGAGCAGTTCTTC CASSPVRDFSYNEQFF
NA NA TRBJ2-1 TRBV24-1 TGTGCCACCAGTGATTTGAACAGCCTATACAATGAGCAGTTCTTC CATSDLNSLYNEQFF
NA NA TRBJ2-3 TRBV19 TGTGCCAGTAGTAAGGGGGCCTGGACTAGCCTCACAGATACGCAGTATTTT CASSKGAWTSLTDTQYF
NA TRBD1 TRBJ1-5 TRBV24-1 TGTGCCACCAGTGATCCATCGGACAGGGGAGATCAGCCCCAGCATTTT CATSDPSDRGDQPQHF
few TRBD1 TRBJ2-2 TRBV11-2 TGTGCCAGCAGCTCCTACAGGGGGACGAACACCGGGGAGCTGTTTTTT CASSSYRGTNTGELFF
NA TRBD1 TRBJ1-4 TRBV4-3 TGCGCCAGCAGCCAAGATGGGACAGCAGCGGATGAAAAACTGTTTTTT CASSQDGTAADEKLFF
once NA TRBJ1-1 TRBV4-3 TGCGCCAGCAGCCAAGGACACCTGAACACTGAAGCTTTCTTT CASSQGHLNTEAFF
NA TRBD2 TRBJ2-3 TRBV4-1 TGCGCCAGCAGCCCTTCCGGGACTAGCGGCACAGATACGCAGTATTTT CASSPSGTSGTDTQYF
NA TRBD1 TRBJ2-7 TRBV2 TGTGCCATGACCGGGACAGGATTCTACGAGCAGTACTTC CAMTGTGFYEQYF
NA TRBD1 TRBJ1-5 TRBV2 TGTGCCAGCAGTGCCAGACAGGGCGGTAGCAATCAGCCCCAGCATTTT CASSARQGGSNQPQHF
few NA TRBJ2-7 TRBV4-1 TGCGCCAGCAGCCAAGGAGACAAGGGGCGCGAGCAGTACTTC CASSQGDKGREQYF
NA NA TRBJ2-1 TRBV21-1 TGTGCCAGCAGCAAAGAAAAGGCGGACAGAGTAACCTACAATGAGCAGTTCTTC CASSKEKADRVTYNEQFF
few TRBD1 TRBJ2-7 TRBV5-1 TGCGCCAGCAGCTTGGCCGGGACAGGGGGCTTCGAGCAGTACTTC CASSLAGTGGFEQYF
once TRBD2 TRBJ2-1 TRBV5-5 TGTGCCAGCAGCCAACGGGGGACTAGCGGCCAGGAGCAGTTCTTC CASSQRGTSGQEQFF
once NA TRBJ1-4 TRBV2 TGTGCCAGCACCCTCCTTCCTAAGGAAAAACTGTTTTTT CASTLLPKEKLFF
NA TRBD1 TRBJ2-2 TRBV24-1 TGTGCCACCAGTGATCCGGGACAGGGGGCTACCGGGGAGCTGTTTTTT CATSDPGQGATGELFF
NA NA TRBJ1-3 TRBV15 TGTGCCACCAGCAGAGATCGGAGAGGGGGTACTGGAAACACCATATATTTT CATSRDRRGGTGNTIYF
NA NA TRBJ2-1 TRBV28 TGTGCCAGCACCAATCGGGACTTCATTCCCTACAATGAGCAGTTCTTC CASTNRDFIPYNEQFF
once TRBD2 TRBJ2-7 TRBV10-3 TGTGCCTCACTAGCGCGGGAGGACCAATTCGTGCAGTACTTC CASLAREDQFVQYF
NA TRBD2 TRBJ2-2 TRBV6-5 TGTGCCAGCACCACGGGGAGGGCGAACACCGGGGAGCTGTTTTTT CASTTGRANTGELFF
NA NA TRBJ1-1 TRBV6-1 TGTGCCAGCAGTGACCTTCCGAACACTGAAGCTTTCTTT CASSDLPNTEAFF
NA TRBD2 TRBJ2-7 TRBV20-1 TGCAGTGCTAGTCTCCCCCCCAGACTAGCGGGAGTTGACGAGCAGTACTTC CSASLPPRLAGVDEQYF